Following are 13 T cell receptor beta chains from one sample sequenced in a study of cytomegalovirus exposure and HLA in healthy donors. The PCR contained 60 Vbeta and 13 Jbeta primers. Profiling relied on immunoSEQ multiplex PCR, and the TCRdb table lists in-frame clones only, not all of them. Here the sample spans 150,000 to 200,000 clones, approximately 85% being singletons. What was sequenced was PBMCs. The receptors stem from a woman aged 50 to 60 in good health and CMV-seropositive.

The chain links TRBV28 to TRBJ2-7; unclear D gene. The CDR3 is made up of 15 amino acids. The V gene lost 5 bases and the J gene lost 0 bases, with 14 bases spanning the gap. Germline assignment: CDR1 MDHEN and CDR2 SYDVKM. CDR3 DNA sequence: TGTGCCAGCAGTCCAGGCAGTATTAGCTCCTACGAGCAGTACTTC. Amino acid sequence: CASSPGSISSYEQYF.

The chain joins TRBV7-3 to TRBJ2-1; 7 positions agree with TRBD2. The CDR3 is 13 amino acids. The V gene's germline CDR1 is SGHTA and CDR2 FQGTGA. V dropped 5 bases and J dropped 4; count of bases not matched to a gene: 2. CDR3 nucleotides: TGTGCCAGCAGCGGGAGGGCATACAATGAGCAGTTCTTC. Translating gives CASSGRAYNEQFF.

The rearrangement joins TRBV4-3 to TRBJ1-5; 8 nucleotides line up with TRBD1. Germline V CDR1 and CDR2: LGHNA, YSLEER. With 0 bases clipped from V and 5 bases from J, the junction kept 9 bases outside the gene matches. CDR3 length: 17 residues. CDR3 residues: CASSQDTTSGGDQPQHF. In DNA, the CDR3 is TGCGCCAGCAGCCAAGATACCACATCAGGGGGCGATCAGCCCCAGCATTTT.

The genes are TRBV18 and TRBJ2-7, with D unclear. The CDR3 extends over 12 amino acids. Germline V gives CDR1 KGHSH, CDR2 LQKENI. Between the trimmed V and J ends, which lost 2 bases and 2 bases, there was a span of 4 bases. CDR3 DNA sequence: TGTGCCAGCTCACCAGGCACCTACGAGCAGTACTTC. Its protein is CASSPGTYEQYF.

The DNA for the CDR3 is TGTGCCAGCAGCTTAGTGGGGGCCGTTGAAGCTTTCTTT. Translated, it gives CASSLVGAVEAFF. V gene TRBV7-9 combines with J gene TRBJ1-1; D might be TRBD1 (6 bases). Trimming pared 1 base from V and 7 bases from J, leaving 10 bases between. Germline V gene data show CDR1 as SEHNR and CDR2 as FQNEAQ (reference sequence). This CDR3 has 13 amino acids.

CDR3 region: CASSVGGAFYGYTF. The CDR3, as DNA: TGTGCCTCCTCGGTCGGGGGGGCGTTCTATGGCTACACCTTC. V usage is TRBV7-9 and J usage is TRBJ1-2; TRBD1 might be the D (6 bases). This CDR3 is 14 amino acids long. CDR1 is SEHNR, CDR2 FQNEAQ, per germline (reference sequence). V gave up 11 bases and J gave up 4 bases, with 20 bases separating them.

V is TRBV25-1 and J is TRBJ2-1; 11 bases align to TRBD2. CDR3 length: 15 amino acids. The V segment lost 8 bases and the J segment 9 bases; nucleotides outside the gene matches: 12. Germline CDR1 reads MGHDK; CDR2 reads SYGVNS. The CDR3 DNA is TGTGCCAGCCAAACTACTAGCGGGAGTGGAGGTGAGCAGTTCTTC. Amino acid sequence: CASQTTSGSGGEQFF. The full variable domain, with the rest looked up from reference TRBV25-1 and TRBJ2-1, is EADIYQTPRYLVIGTGKKITLECSQTMGHDKMYWYQQDPGMELHLIHYSYGVNSTEKGDLSSESTVSRIRTEHFPLTLESARPSHTSQYLCASQTTSGSGGEQFFGPGTRLTVL.

CDR3 sequence: CASRKREGLYNEQFF. CDR3 DNA sequence: TGTGCCAGCAGGAAGCGGGAGGGGCTATACAATGAGCAGTTCTTC. J is TRBJ2-1 and V is TRBV2; the match to TRBD2 covers 10 bases. This CDR3 is built from 15 residues. CDR1 is SNHLY, CDR2 FYNNEI, per germline. The junction had 6 bases not matched to a gene; V was cut back by 6 bases and J by 4 bases.

V gene TRBV5-5 combines with J gene TRBJ2-5; TRBD2 is a possible D gene (5 bases). Trimming pared 2 bases from V and 2 bases from J, leaving 7 bases between. CDR1 SGHKS and CDR2 YYEKEE come from the germline V gene (reference sequence). The CDR3 length is 13 residues. Here the CDR3 DNA reads TGTGCCAGCAGCTTCCAGCGGCAAGAGACCCAGTACTTC. Amino acid sequence: CASSFQRQETQYF.

The chain's CDR3 is CSARTFPEAFF. The CDR3 DNA reads TGCAGTGCTAGGACTTTTCCTGAAGCTTTCTTT. The chain combines TRBV20-1 with TRBJ1-1; D gene ambiguous. V lost 3 bases, J lost 6 bases, and 8 bases lay in between. The V gene's germline CDR1 is DFQATT and CDR2 SNEGSKA (reference sequence). The CDR3 runs 11 residues.

V gene TRBV7-9 combines with J gene TRBJ2-5; possibly TRBD1 for D (6 bases). The V end was cut by 1 base, the J end by 3 bases, with 12 bases between. The CDR3 totals 15 residues. Germline CDR1 is SEHNR and CDR2 is FQNEAQ (reference sequence). CDR3 DNA: TGTGCCAGCAGCTTAGGAGACCGGACAGAAGAGACCCAGTACTTC. Its translation: CASSLGDRTEETQYF.

V gene TRBV18 combines with J gene TRBJ1-1; D not resolved. Per the germline V gene, CDR1 is KGHSH and CDR2 is LQKENI. The CDR3 totals 13 residues. The ends were cut back, 4 bases at V and 2 bases at J, with 8 bases in the middle. The CDR3 loop reads CASSRVINTEAFF. The CDR3 DNA sequence: TGTGCCAGCTCACGAGTCATAAACACTGAAGCTTTCTTT. Based on the CDR3 plus reference TRBV18 and TRBJ1-1, the full variable domain is NAGVMQNPRHLVRRRGQEARLRCSPMKGHSHVYWYRQLPEEGLKFMVYLQKENIIDESGMPKERFSAEFPKEGPSILRIQQVVRGDSAAYFCASSRVINTEAFFGQGTRLTVV.

The CDR3 DNA follows: TGTGCCAGCAGTTGGGCGGGAGCCCCCGAGACCCAGTACTTC. Its protein is CASSWAGAPETQYF. The rearrangement joins TRBV5-6 to TRBJ2-5; the match to TRBD2 covers 7 bases. J gave up 5 bases and V 5 bases, and 9 bases lay outside the gene matches. Looked up from germline, CDR1 is SGHDT and CDR2 is YYEEEE. The CDR3 is 14 residues long.